This passage covers 5 T cell receptor beta chains from one sample sequenced in a study of cytomegalovirus exposure and HLA in healthy donors. Data came from immunoSEQ multiplex PCR; TCRdb stores just in-frame clones and leaves some out. The data show under 200,000 clones, with about 90% seen just once and approximately 3% held by the top ten. Material for sequencing was PBMCs. These receptors were taken from a woman in her late teens or twenties in good health and CMV-seropositive.

This sequence joins TRBV15 and TRBJ2-5, with TRBD1 matching 7 bases. Germline CDR1 reads LNHNV; CDR2 reads YYDKDF (reference sequence). V was pared by 0 bases and J by 5 bases, with 3 bases of the junction left unmatched. The CDR3 contains 14 residues. CDR3 protein: CATSRDTGDETQYF. The CDR3 region has the DNA TGTGCCACCAGCAGAGATACAGGGGATGAGACCCAGTACTTC.

This rearrangement joins TRBV11-2 to TRBJ2-5, with TRBD1 matching over 7 bases. This CDR3 has 14 amino acids. V was pared by 5 bases and J by 5 bases, with 8 bases of the junction left unmatched. CDR1 is SGHAT, CDR2 FQNNGV, per germline. The CDR3 DNA sequence: TGTGCCAGCAGCCTACAGGGGTTTGGGGAGACCCAGTACTTC. Protein: CASSLQGFGETQYF. The full variable domain, completed using reference TRBV11-2 and TRBJ2-5, is EAGVAQSPRYKIIEKRQSVAFWCNPISGHATLYWYQQILGQGPKLLIQFQNNGVVDDSQLPKDRFSAERLKGVDSTLKIQPAKLEDSAVYLCASSLQGFGETQYFGPGTRLLVL.

The V gene is TRBV6-1, the J gene TRBJ2-1, with 9 nucleotides matching TRBD2. Trimming took 4 bases from V and 3 from J; bases not matched to a gene: 7. The CDR3 is 16 amino acids. The V gene's germline CDR1 is MNHNS and CDR2 SASEGT. The CDR3 reads CASSASSGGFYNEQFF. The CDR3 nucleotides are TGTGCCAGCAGTGCTTCAAGCGGGGGGTTCTACAATGAGCAGTTCTTC.

This clone was counted once. The chain combines TRBV21-1 with TRBJ2-5; TRBD1 is the table's D call, not checked against the DNA. TRBV21-1 is recorded as a pseudogene. The CDR3 totals 14 residues. CDR3 sequence (DNA): TGTGCCAGCAGCTCCTACTACAGGTTCGAGACCCAGTACTTC. Amino acids: CASSSYYRFETQYF.

The J gene is TRBJ2-1, the V gene TRBV9; TRBD1 matches at 10 bases. There are 14 residues in the CDR3. Germline lookup yields CDR1 SGDLS and CDR2 YYNGEE. Trimming took 3 bases from V and 3 from J; bases not matched to a gene: 0. CDR3 in amino acids: CASSGTGGYNEQFF. The CDR3 DNA reads TGTGCCAGCAGCGGGACAGGGGGCTACAATGAGCAGTTCTTC.